This T cell receptor (gamma chain) was recovered during a study of γδ T cells in repeated Plasmodium falciparum infection. As regards this clone: What it recognizes is unknown. A far larger clone is one nucleotide away, so this likely arose from a read error. Other nucleotide sequences in the sample specify the same CDR3.

With CATT, TCRdb re-called clones from the multiplex PCR reads. Of more than 12,000 gamma-chain clones detected, approximately 1.5% appear once; the ten largest clones hold around 30%. The V segment lost 3 bases and the J segment 10 bases; nucleotides outside the gene matches: 9. The CDR3 contains 12 residues. Germline CDR1 is GITISATS and CDR2 is ISYDGTV (reference sequence). Gammadelta T cells were flow-sorted from PBMC into Vgamma9/Vdelta2+ and Vdelta2-negative populations for bulk analysis. General observations from the study: Many TCRgamma sequences overlapped between individuals in stable Vgamma9/Vdelta2+ repertoires. Vdelta2-negative gammadelta repertoires, largely Vdelta1+, seemingly showed infection-driven waves of new clonal selection. Compared with Australian children, Malian Vdelta2-negative repertoires seemed more clonal, less diverse, less shared.

The V call is TRGV9, the J call TRGJ1 or TRGJ2. The J gene was missing in TCRdb and was found by matching the end of the DNA to germline. Sequences were obtained from gamma-delta T cells from blood. This sequence was found in a pool of human donors (malaria-infected and uninfected, not separated). The CDR3 loop is CALWEPHYKKLF. CDR3 coding DNA: TGTGCCTTGTGGGAGCCACACTACAAGAAACTCTTT.